This T cell receptor beta chain was sequenced in a study of shared clonotypes between healthy human individuals. Findings of the study overall: Sharing of clonotypes among donors was expected to vary with sequencing depth.

The authors split each subset's genomic DNA evenly across several immunoSEQ plates. Clones were read by immunoSEQ multiplex PCR, and TCRdb kept only the in-frame ones, dropping some. Here the sample spans about 1.1 million clones, more than 75% being singletons. This clone was seen a handful of times. Antigen unknown. Germline CDR1 reads GTSNPN; CDR2 reads SVGIG (reference sequence). V lost 4 bases to trimming and J lost 8 bases; unmatched junction nucleotides: 1. This CDR3 comprises 11 residues. The study drew all its donors from Caucasian adults living in Nashville, Tennessee. This sequence originates from a young man in good health. Some clones in this sample may be carry-over from other donors' samples. The sample consisted of memory CD4+ T cells from PBMCs. As for subset: CD45RA-negative fraction. The V call is TRBV30, the J call TRBJ1-4, with 7 positions matching TRBD1. This chain's CDR3 is CAWMDREKLFF. DNA of the CDR3: TGTGCCTGGATGGACAGGGAAAAACTGTTTTTT.